This is a list of T cell receptor beta chains from one sample in a study of T cell responses to AZD1222 COVID-19 vaccine. Libraries were prepared by immunoSEQ multiplex PCR; TCRdb keeps only in-frame clonotypes and omits some of them. The sample contains some 140,000 clones, more than 85% of which appear only once. Source: peripheral blood, taken on day 0 of AZD1222 vaccination. Receptors originate from an adult in good health. Each CDR3 is given with its conserved first and last residue. The order of the fields is V gene, D gene, clone size, J gene, CDR3 protein, CDR3 DNA. D genes are given only for firm matches. Clone size, where shown, is once, few, many, or a class for clones that have expanded.

>TRBV30|NA|NA|TRBJ1-1
CAWKEGRWAEAFF
TGTGCCTGGAAAGAGGGGAGATGGGCTGAAGCTTTCTTT
>TRBV28|TRBD1|NA|TRBJ1-1
CASSLFRTGWEAFF
TGTGCCAGCAGTTTATTTCGGACAGGGTGGGAAGCTTTCTTT
>TRBV2|TRBD1|NA|TRBJ1-1
CASCGQGRTEAFF
TGTGCCAGCTGTGGACAGGGACGGACTGAAGCTTTCTTT
>TRBV19|NA|NA|TRBJ2-7
CASSNSAGPAYEQYF
TGTGCCAGTAGTAATTCTGCTGGGCCTGCCTACGAGCAGTACTTC
>TRBV13|NA|NA|TRBJ1-1
CASSLGPPGDEAFF
TGTGCCAGCAGCTTAGGCCCCCCAGGGGATGAAGCTTTCTTT
>TRBV3-1/TRBV3-2|TRBD1|NA|TRBJ1-6
CASSPYDRVGGSPLHF
TGTGCCAGCAGCCCATACGACAGGGTTGGTGGGTCACCCCTCCACTTT
>TRBV19|TRBD1|NA|TRBJ1-6
CASTQGAPNSPLHF
TGTGCCAGTACCCAGGGGGCGCCAAATTCACCCCTCCACTTT
>TRBV14|NA|NA|TRBJ1-1
CASSQEDRGNTEAFF
TGTGCCAGCAGCCAAGAGGACAGAGGGAACACTGAAGCTTTCTTT
>TRBV19|NA|NA|TRBJ1-1
CARFRGSWVTEAFF
TGTGCCAGATTTAGGGGGTCGTGGGTCACTGAAGCTTTCTTT
>TRBV28|NA|NA|TRBJ1-3
CASSRGIGNTIYF
TGTGCCAGCAGCAGGGGAATCGGAAACACCATATATTTT
>TRBV4-2|NA|NA|TRBJ1-5
CASSQNPNQPQHF
TGTGCCAGCAGCCAAAACCCGAATCAGCCCCAGCATTTT
>TRBV9|NA|NA|TRBJ1-4
CASSSGGGEDEKLFF
TGTGCCAGCAGCTCCGGGGGAGGGGAGGATGAAAAACTGTTTTTT
>TRBV6-5|NA|once|TRBJ1-5
CASSSRGGQPQHF
TGTGCCAGCAGCTCCAGGGGAGGTCAGCCCCAGCATTTT
>TRBV7-2|NA|NA|TRBJ1-2
CASSLGVSNYGYTF
TGTGCCAGCAGCTTAGGAGTTTCTAACTATGGCTACACCTTC
>TRBV10-3|NA|NA|TRBJ1-5
CAISDRSGDQPQHF
TGTGCCATCAGTGATAGGTCAGGAGATCAGCCCCAGCATTTT
>TRBV5-1|NA|NA|TRBJ2-2
CASSLWASMDTGELFF
TGCGCCAGCAGCTTGTGGGCTAGTATGGACACCGGGGAGCTGTTTTTT
>TRBV28|NA|NA|TRBJ2-7
CASSTALVGLSYEQYF
TGTGCCAGCAGTACAGCTCTTGTCGGCCTGTCCTACGAGCAGTACTTC
>TRBV19|NA|NA|TRBJ1-1
CASSIEVVRARTEAFF
TGTGCCAGTAGTATCGAGGTGGTCAGGGCGAGAACTGAAGCTTTCTTT
>TRBV7-3|NA|NA|TRBJ1-6
CASSLDGNSPLHF
TGTGCCAGCAGCTTAGACGGGAATTCACCCCTCCACTTT
>TRBV5-1|TRBD2|NA|TRBJ2-1
CASSLELAGHNEQFF
TGCGCCAGCAGCTTGGAACTAGCGGGACACAATGAGCAGTTCTTC
>TRBV11-2|NA|NA|TRBJ1-2
CASSPVPGGYTF
TGTGCCAGCAGCCCGGTCCCCGGGGGCTACACCTTC
>TRBV24-1|NA|once|TRBJ1-4
CATSGGTTNEKLFF
TGTGCCACCAGTGGCGGGACAACTAATGAAAAACTGTTTTTT
>TRBV3-1/TRBV3-2|NA|NA|TRBJ2-7
CASSQSAGEGYEQYF
TGTGCCAGCAGCCAATCCGCAGGGGAGGGTTACGAGCAGTACTTC
>TRBV18|NA|NA|TRBJ1-5
CASSPSGTTEGNQPQHF
TGTGCCAGCTCACCATCAGGGACCACTGAGGGCAATCAGCCCCAGCATTTT
>TRBV28|NA|NA|TRBJ2-2
CASSFWGSGTGELFF
TGTGCCAGCAGTTTTTGGGGGAGCGGCACCGGGGAGCTGTTTTTT
>TRBV27|TRBD1|NA|TRBJ2-6
CASSKQGASSGANVLTF
TGTGCCAGCAGTAAACAGGGGGCTAGCTCTGGGGCCAACGTCCTGACTTTC
>TRBV15|NA|NA|TRBJ1-2
CATSTGVAGGYTF
TGTGCCACCAGTACGGGCGTCGCGGGCGGCTACACCTTC
>TRBV10-3|NA|NA|TRBJ2-2
CAISPGLQTGELFF
TGTGCCATCAGCCCGGGACTCCAGACCGGGGAGCTGTTTTTT
>TRBV14|NA|NA|TRBJ2-7
CASSQARYEQYF
TGTGCCAGCAGCCAAGCCCGGTACGAGCAGTACTTC
>TRBV27|NA|NA|TRBJ1-2
CASSLFPRNYGYTF
TGTGCCAGCAGTTTATTCCCAAGGAACTATGGCTACACCTTC
>TRBV12-3/TRBV12-4|TRBD1|once|TRBJ1-6
CATTGQGGSPLHF
TGTGCCACTACGGGACAGGGCGGTTCACCCCTCCACTTT
>TRBV6-5|NA|NA|TRBJ1-2
CAGRDRHGYTF
TGTGCCGGACGGGACCGCCACGGCTACACCTTC
>TRBV4-2|TRBD1|NA|TRBJ2-7
CASSQREGTGDYEQYF
TGTGCCAGCAGCCAACGCGAGGGGACAGGGGACTACGAGCAGTACTTC
>TRBV7-8|NA|NA|TRBJ1-1
CASSFFRVNTEAFF
TGTGCCAGCAGCTTTTTTCGGGTGAACACTGAAGCTTTCTTT
>TRBV24-1|NA|NA|TRBJ1-3
CATSDPGEENTIYF
TGTGCCACCAGTGACCCAGGGGAGGAAAACACCATATATTTT
>TRBV27|TRBD1|NA|TRBJ2-1
CASSPWTGADNEQFF
TGTGCCAGCAGTCCTTGGACAGGGGCGGACAATGAGCAGTTCTTC
>TRBV7-9|NA|NA|TRBJ1-2
CASSKGGSGWVEDYGYTF
TGTGCCAGCAGCAAAGGAGGTTCAGGGTGGGTGGAGGACTATGGCTACACCTTC
>TRBV4-2|NA|NA|TRBJ2-7
CASSQGAEFYEQYF
TGTGCCAGCAGCCAAGGAGCAGAGTTCTACGAGCAGTACTTC
>TRBV19|TRBD1|NA|TRBJ2-1
CASSTTGTGFFDEQFF
TGTGCCAGTAGTACGACCGGGACAGGGTTCTTCGATGAGCAGTTCTTC